The rows below give T cell receptor beta chains drawn from one sample of a study of blood T cells in healthy people across ages. One entry per CDR3 protein, called by TCRdb with MiXCR from the 5' RACE reads. The sample consists of 650,000 to 800,000 distinct CDR3 sequences, around 45% of them appearing once. Sequencing was performed on blood. These TCRs come from a man in his sixties in good health. CDR3s include the opening cysteine and the closing phenylalanine or tryptophan. Fields, in order: D gene, V gene, clone size, J gene, CDR3 protein, CDR3 DNA. The D gene is left open where the match is weak. The size entry is marked missing in some rows and otherwise reads once, few, many or a size class.

d_call: -
v_call: TRBV7-8
clone_size: few
j_call: TRBJ2-1
cdr3_aa: CASSSDRDLRSNEQFF
cdr3_nt: TGTGCCAGCAGCTCCGACCGGGACCTTCGTTCCAATGAGCAGTTCTTC

d_call: -
v_call: TRBV14
clone_size: -
j_call: TRBJ2-1
cdr3_aa: CASSRNRYTYNEQFF
cdr3_nt: TGTGCCAGCAGCCGGAACAGGTATACCTACAATGAGCAGTTCTTC

d_call: -
v_call: TRBV11-2
clone_size: few
j_call: TRBJ2-5
cdr3_aa: CASILSRGQETQYF
cdr3_nt: TGTGCCAGCATCCTCTCCCGGGGACAAGAGACCCAGTACTTC

d_call: TRBD2
v_call: TRBV6-2/TRBV6-3
clone_size: -
j_call: TRBJ2-1
cdr3_aa: CASSYERGVYNEQFF
cdr3_nt: TGTGCCAGCAGTTATGAGCGGGGCGTATACAATGAGCAGTTCTTC

d_call: TRBD1
v_call: TRBV27
clone_size: -
j_call: TRBJ1-2
cdr3_aa: CASSLNRGLIYGYTF
cdr3_nt: TGTGCCAGCAGTTTGAACAGGGGACTAATCTATGGCTACACCTTC

d_call: TRBD2
v_call: TRBV20-1
clone_size: once
j_call: TRBJ2-3
cdr3_aa: CSATGEERGVDTQYF
cdr3_nt: TGCAGTGCTACTGGAGAGGAGCGGGGGGTAGATACGCAGTATTTT

d_call: TRBD2
v_call: TRBV24-1
clone_size: -
j_call: TRBJ2-2
cdr3_aa: CATSERGALGPGELFF
cdr3_nt: TGTGCCACCAGTGAGCGGGGGGCCTTGGGTCCCGGGGAGCTGTTTTTT

d_call: -
v_call: TRBV5-1
clone_size: -
j_call: TRBJ1-1
cdr3_aa: CASSPQTSTEAFF
cdr3_nt: TGCGCCAGCAGCCCACAGACGTCCACTGAAGCTTTCTTT

d_call: -
v_call: TRBV3-1
clone_size: -
j_call: TRBJ2-3
cdr3_aa: CASSQSGGQDTQYF
cdr3_nt: TGTGCCAGCAGCCAATCTGGCGGGCAAGATACGCAGTATTTT

d_call: TRBD2
v_call: TRBV7-2
clone_size: -
j_call: TRBJ2-1
cdr3_aa: CASSLPTSGAETQFF
cdr3_nt: TGTGCCAGCAGCTTACCGACTAGCGGGGCGGAGACCCAGTTCTTC

d_call: -
v_call: TRBV11-2
clone_size: once
j_call: TRBJ2-7
cdr3_aa: CASSLVGTDAYEQYF
cdr3_nt: TGTGCCAGCAGCTTAGTTGGGACTGACGCCTACGAGCAGTACTTC

d_call: TRBD2
v_call: TRBV7-9
clone_size: few
j_call: TRBJ2-5
cdr3_aa: CASSPTLAGNQETQYF
cdr3_nt: TGTGCCAGCAGCCCGACACTAGCGGGCAATCAAGAGACCCAGTACTTC

d_call: -
v_call: TRBV14
clone_size: -
j_call: TRBJ2-1
cdr3_aa: CASSLGRGSTLYNEQFF
cdr3_nt: TGTGCCAGCAGCCTTGGTAGGGGCTCAACCCTCTACAATGAGCAGTTCTTC

d_call: TRBD2
v_call: TRBV6-2/TRBV6-3
clone_size: -
j_call: TRBJ2-5
cdr3_aa: CASSLFRAGAQETQYF
cdr3_nt: TGTGCCAGCAGTTTGTTTCGAGCGGGGGCCCAAGAGACCCAGTACTTC

d_call: TRBD1
v_call: TRBV6-1
clone_size: -
j_call: TRBJ2-7
cdr3_aa: CASSPGTGRTHPYEQYF
cdr3_nt: TGTGCCAGCAGCCCGGGGACAGGACGGACTCACCCCTACGAGCAGTACTTC

d_call: TRBD1
v_call: TRBV6-5
clone_size: -
j_call: TRBJ2-7
cdr3_aa: CASSPSEGDRSYEQYF
cdr3_nt: TGTGCCAGCAGTCCGAGCGAGGGGGACAGATCCTACGAGCAGTACTTC

d_call: TRBD1
v_call: TRBV11-3
clone_size: -
j_call: TRBJ2-1
cdr3_aa: CASSGRTGAPPNEQFF
cdr3_nt: TGTGCCAGCAGCGGGCGGACAGGGGCCCCACCAAATGAGCAGTTCTTC

d_call: -
v_call: TRBV20-1
clone_size: -
j_call: TRBJ2-2
cdr3_aa: CSARDMVGGELFF
cdr3_nt: TGCAGTGCTAGAGATATGGTGGGCGGGGAGCTGTTTTTT

d_call: -
v_call: TRBV12-3/TRBV12-4
clone_size: -
j_call: TRBJ2-7
cdr3_aa: CASTQGGSYNEQYF
cdr3_nt: TGTGCCAGCACCCAGGGGGGCTCCTACAATGAGCAGTACTTC

d_call: -
v_call: TRBV20-1
clone_size: once
j_call: TRBJ1-1
cdr3_aa: CSARDWRPNTEAFF
cdr3_nt: TGCAGTGCTAGAGATTGGCGGCCTAACACTGAAGCTTTCTTT

d_call: -
v_call: TRBV30
clone_size: -
j_call: TRBJ2-5
cdr3_aa: CAWSPGYNEQYF
cdr3_nt: TGTGCCTGGAGCCCCGGTTACAATGAGCAGTACTTC

d_call: -
v_call: TRBV7-9
clone_size: -
j_call: TRBJ2-3
cdr3_aa: CASSLEVFTDTQYF
cdr3_nt: TGTGCCAGCAGCTTAGAAGTATTCACAGATACGCAGTATTTT

d_call: TRBD1
v_call: TRBV4-1
clone_size: -
j_call: TRBJ2-5
cdr3_aa: CASSQAQAGGYEQYF
cdr3_nt: TGCGCCAGCAGCCAGGCCCAGGCAGGGGGTTATGAGCAGTACTTC

d_call: -
v_call: TRBV6-2/TRBV6-3
clone_size: many
j_call: TRBJ2-7
cdr3_aa: CASSYNRPYEQYF
cdr3_nt: TGTGCCAGCAGTTACAACCGCCCCTACGAGCAGTACTTC

d_call: TRBD2
v_call: TRBV11-1
clone_size: many
j_call: TRBJ2-5
cdr3_aa: CASSLDTGLQETQYF
cdr3_nt: TGTGCCAGCAGCTTAGATACGGGACTACAAGAGACCCAGTACTTC

d_call: -
v_call: TRBV20-1
clone_size: -
j_call: TRBJ1-1
cdr3_aa: CSARDQGTEAFF
cdr3_nt: TGCAGTGCGAGGGATCAGGGCACTGAAGCTTTCTTT

d_call: TRBD1
v_call: TRBV5-5
clone_size: -
j_call: TRBJ2-7
cdr3_aa: CASSLDPGTGPYEQYF
cdr3_nt: TGTGCCAGCAGCTTGGACCCCGGGACAGGGCCCTACGAGCAGTACTTC

d_call: TRBD2
v_call: TRBV5-6
clone_size: -
j_call: TRBJ2-5
cdr3_aa: CASSLGLAWNEQYF
cdr3_nt: TGTGCCAGCAGCTTGGGACTAGCGTGGAATGAGCAGTACTTC

d_call: TRBD2
v_call: TRBV6-1
clone_size: -
j_call: TRBJ2-1
cdr3_aa: CASIRERGPYNEQFF
cdr3_nt: TGTGCCAGCATCCGGGAGCGGGGGCCCTACAATGAGCAGTTCTTC

d_call: -
v_call: TRBV5-1
clone_size: -
j_call: TRBJ2-3
cdr3_aa: CASSFSPTDTQYF
cdr3_nt: TGCGCCAGCAGCTTTTCCCCCACAGATACGCAGTATTTT

d_call: -
v_call: TRBV3-1
clone_size: few
j_call: TRBJ1-2
cdr3_aa: CASSQTSTGGGYTF
cdr3_nt: TGTGCCAGCAGCCAGACATCGACAGGAGGTGGCTACACCTTC

d_call: TRBD2
v_call: TRBV4-3
clone_size: -
j_call: TRBJ2-7
cdr3_aa: CASSLLLGWSGGEVYEQYF
cdr3_nt: TGCGCCAGCAGCCTGCTCTTGGGTTGGAGCGGGGGCGAGGTCTACGAGCAGTACTTC

d_call: -
v_call: TRBV20-1
clone_size: -
j_call: TRBJ1-5
cdr3_aa: CSASPSGQPQHF
cdr3_nt: TGCAGTGCTAGCCCCAGCGGCCAGCCCCAGCATTTT

d_call: TRBD2
v_call: TRBV5-5
clone_size: -
j_call: TRBJ2-5
cdr3_aa: CASSPGGTSVFGETQYF
cdr3_nt: TGTGCCAGCAGCCCGGGGGGGACTAGCGTTTTTGGAGAGACCCAGTACTTC

d_call: -
v_call: TRBV7-2
clone_size: -
j_call: TRBJ1-5
cdr3_aa: CASSFQGPRGNQPQHF
cdr3_nt: TGTGCCAGCAGCTTTCAGGGCCCAAGGGGCAATCAGCCCCAGCATTTT

d_call: -
v_call: TRBV14
clone_size: -
j_call: TRBJ2-7
cdr3_aa: CASSPMAGMAYEQYF
cdr3_nt: TGTGCCAGCAGCCCCATGGCAGGGATGGCCTACGAGCAGTACTTC

d_call: -
v_call: TRBV20-1
clone_size: -
j_call: TRBJ2-1
cdr3_aa: CSARYDNEQFF
cdr3_nt: TGCAGTGCTAGGTACGACAATGAGCAGTTCTTC

d_call: TRBD2
v_call: TRBV12-3/TRBV12-4
clone_size: -
j_call: TRBJ2-2
cdr3_aa: CASAAGGNTGELFF
cdr3_nt: TGTGCCAGCGCCGCGGGGGGGAACACCGGGGAGCTGTTTTTT

d_call: -
v_call: TRBV11-3
clone_size: -
j_call: TRBJ2-1
cdr3_aa: CASSVKGGNEQFF
cdr3_nt: TGTGCCAGCAGCGTAAAAGGGGGCAATGAGCAGTTCTTC

d_call: -
v_call: TRBV7-9
clone_size: -
j_call: TRBJ1-1
cdr3_aa: CASSLAPGPNTEAFF
cdr3_nt: TGTGCCAGCAGCTTAGCCCCAGGGCCGAACACTGAAGCTTTCTTT

d_call: -
v_call: TRBV13
clone_size: few
j_call: TRBJ2-2
cdr3_aa: CASSLRAGELFF
cdr3_nt: TGTGCCAGCAGCTTAAGGGCCGGGGAGCTGTTTTTT

d_call: -
v_call: TRBV6-5
clone_size: few
j_call: TRBJ2-7
cdr3_aa: CASQGSTYEQYF
cdr3_nt: TGTGCCAGCCAGGGCAGTACCTACGAGCAGTACTTC

d_call: TRBD1
v_call: TRBV5-1
clone_size: -
j_call: TRBJ1-1
cdr3_aa: CASSSEWTGIRTEAFF
cdr3_nt: TGCGCCAGCAGCTCAGAATGGACAGGGATAAGAACTGAAGCTTTCTTT